This T cell receptor (beta chain) was identified during a study of T cells in narcolepsy. Overall study: Patients with NT1 or NT2 and healthy control donors were enrolled.

Some clones are missing from TCRdb's copy, which holds only in-frame ones; the method was immunoSEQ multiplex PCR. This sample has approximately 30,000 clones, with approximately 85% found just once. The CDR3 has 16 residues. Germline CDR1 and CDR2: SGHRS and YFSETQ. Trimming took off 0 bases at V and 1 base at J, with 10 bases between the two ends. A word on this clone: Its antigen is undetermined.

Regarding the study as a whole: Some memory CD4+ repertoires had no autoreactive clone sequences. HCRT-specific and TRIB2-specific autoreactive clonotypes appeared among same-patient CSF and blood CD4+ clonotypes.

This TCR derives from a human donor with narcolepsy. The chain recombines TRBV5-1 with TRBJ1-4, with D perhaps matching TRBD1 (5 bases). Sequenced sample: CD45RA- memory CD4+ T cells from PBMCs. The CDR3 loop reads CASSLVGQGTNEKLFF. CDR3 nucleotide sequence: TGCGCCAGCAGCTTGGTAGGGCAGGGAACTAATGAAAAACTGTTTTTT.